These T cell receptor beta chains were read from a single sample in a study of regulatory T cells in long-lasting Graves disease. TCRdb analysed the multiplex PCR reads with MiXCR anew, one entry per CDR3 protein. The sample holds about 620,000 distinct CDR3 sequences, roughly 15% seen once. These sequences were also reported in another study, on T cells in Graves' hyperthyroidism and ophthalmopathy.

The specimen was peripheral blood mononuclear cells (PBMCs), collected at new diagnosis, from a patient treated with antithyroid drugs. The receptors stem from a woman in her 30s with Graves disease. The CDR3 runs from the conserved cysteine through the conserved F or W. A D gene is named only where the DNA matches it firmly. The size field is filled for only some rows; it gives once, few, many or a size class.

D: NA; J: TRBJ2-5; size: many; V: TRBV6-1; DNA: TGTGCCAGCAGTCAGCGGAGGGGGGTCCAAGAGACCCAGTACTTC; CDR3: CASSQRRGVQETQYF
D: NA; J: TRBJ1-6; size: many; V: TRBV2; DNA: TGTGCCAGCAGGAACCCAGGGAATCGGAATTCACCCCTCCACTTT; CDR3: CASRNPGNRNSPLHF
D: TRBD1; J: TRBJ1-3; size: many; V: TRBV27; DNA: TGTGCCAGCAGGCCCGGGACAGCTGGAAACACCATATATTTT; CDR3: CASRPGTAGNTIYF
D: TRBD2; J: TRBJ2-3; size: many; V: TRBV19; DNA: TGTGCCAGCAGCCCGACTAGCGGGACAGATACGCAGTATTTT; CDR3: CASSPTSGTDTQYF
D: TRBD1; J: TRBJ1-1; size: many; V: TRBV18; DNA: TGTGCCAGCTCGCGGGGGATACAGGGGATTGAAGCTTTCTTT; CDR3: CASSRGIQGIEAFF
D: NA; J: TRBJ2-6; size: NA; V: TRBV6-1; DNA: TGTGCCAGCAGTGAACAGTTATCCGGGGCCAACGTCCTGACTTTC; CDR3: CASSEQLSGANVLTF
D: TRBD1; J: TRBJ1-2; size: many; V: TRBV11-2; DNA: TGTGCCAGCAGTCCCCAGGGGGGCAACTATGGCTACACCTTC; CDR3: CASSPQGGNYGYTF
D: TRBD2; J: TRBJ2-3; size: NA; V: TRBV5-4; DNA: TGTGCCAGCAGCTTGCGACTAGCGGAGAGCACAGATACGCAGTATTTT; CDR3: CASSLRLAESTDTQYF
D: NA; J: TRBJ2-1; size: many; V: TRBV9; DNA: TGTGCCAGCAGCGAGGGGGGTAGCGCCAATGAGCAGTTCTTC; CDR3: CASSEGGSANEQFF
D: TRBD2; J: TRBJ2-3; size: few; V: TRBV5-8; DNA: TGTGCCAGCAGGCTAAGCGGGAGGGCCAGAGATACGCAGTATTTT; CDR3: CASRLSGRARDTQYF
D: NA; J: TRBJ2-1; size: NA; V: TRBV7-3; DNA: TGTGTCAGCAGCTCCGTAGTCCACAATGAGCAGTTCTTC; CDR3: CVSSSVVHNEQFF
D: NA; J: TRBJ2-1; size: few; V: TRBV12-3/TRBV12-4; DNA: TGTGCCAGCAGTTATGGATTGGGTCGAAACTCCTACAATGAGCAGTTCTTC; CDR3: CASSYGLGRNSYNEQFF
D: NA; J: TRBJ1-2; size: many; V: TRBV28; DNA: TGTGCCAGCAGTTTCCAGCCTCCGGCCCACCACTATGGCTACACCTTC; CDR3: CASSFQPPAHHYGYTF
D: TRBD1; J: TRBJ2-7; size: NA; V: TRBV7-9; DNA: TGTGCCAGCAGCTCTTCCGGGACAGGGGGCGACGAGCAGTACTTC; CDR3: CASSSSGTGGDEQYF